This entry describes one T cell receptor beta chain. The target antigen is unknown. The entry originates in a study of cytomegalovirus exposure and HLA in healthy donors. Background on the study: In a later analysis, it was reported that the roughly 120 validation repertoires had been produced on the same platform as the 670 or so repertoires belonging to the first cohort. Study-level findings and limits: In a later analysis, first-cohort TCR clusters were found to tend to co-occur in the 130 or so validation repertoires. The classifier reportedly diagnosed cytomegalovirus status with high specificity and sensitivity.

This CDR3 is 13 amino acids long. V lost 8 bases to trimming and J lost 4 bases; unmatched junction nucleotides: 7. CDR1 is SNHLY, CDR2 FYNNEI, per germline. Sequenced by immunoSEQ multiplex PCR; TCRdb stores in-frame clones only, minus some. Of about 63,000 clones listed, approximately 95% were seen once; the top ten hold 6.5% to 9%. The chain joins TRBV2 to TRBJ1-2; 7 nucleotides match TRBD1. This receptor was identified in a woman younger than 35 in good health and CMV-seropositive. The sequenced sample was PBMCs. The CDR3 DNA reads TGTGCCAGCGGGGACAGTCTCTCCTATGGCTACACCTTC. Translation gives CASGDSLSYGYTF.